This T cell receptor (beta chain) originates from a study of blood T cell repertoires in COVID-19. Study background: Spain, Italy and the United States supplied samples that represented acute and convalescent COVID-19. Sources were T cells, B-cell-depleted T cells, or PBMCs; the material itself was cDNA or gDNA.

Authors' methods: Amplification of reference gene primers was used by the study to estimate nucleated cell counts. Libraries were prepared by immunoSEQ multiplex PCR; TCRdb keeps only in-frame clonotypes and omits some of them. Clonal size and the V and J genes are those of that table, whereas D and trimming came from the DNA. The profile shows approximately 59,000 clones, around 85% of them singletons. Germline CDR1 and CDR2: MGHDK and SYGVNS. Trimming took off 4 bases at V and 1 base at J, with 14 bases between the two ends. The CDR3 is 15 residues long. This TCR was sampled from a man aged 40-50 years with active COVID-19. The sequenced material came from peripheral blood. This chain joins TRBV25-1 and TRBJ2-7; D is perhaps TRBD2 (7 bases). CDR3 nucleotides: TGTGCCAGCAGTGGCGGGAGCAGGGGATCCTACGAGCAGTACTTC. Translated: CASSGGSRGSYEQYF.